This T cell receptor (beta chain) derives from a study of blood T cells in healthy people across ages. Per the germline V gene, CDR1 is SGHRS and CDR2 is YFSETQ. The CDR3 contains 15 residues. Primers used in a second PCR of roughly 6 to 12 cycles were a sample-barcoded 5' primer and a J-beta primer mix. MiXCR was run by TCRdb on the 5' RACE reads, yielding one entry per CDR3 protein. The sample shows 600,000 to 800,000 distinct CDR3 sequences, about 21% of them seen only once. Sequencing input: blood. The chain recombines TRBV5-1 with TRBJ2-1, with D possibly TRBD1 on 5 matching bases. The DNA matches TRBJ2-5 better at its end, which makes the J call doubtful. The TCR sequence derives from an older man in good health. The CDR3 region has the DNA TGCGCCAGCAGCGAAACAGGCCTACGACGAGAGACCCAGTACTTC. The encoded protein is CASSETGLRRETQYF.